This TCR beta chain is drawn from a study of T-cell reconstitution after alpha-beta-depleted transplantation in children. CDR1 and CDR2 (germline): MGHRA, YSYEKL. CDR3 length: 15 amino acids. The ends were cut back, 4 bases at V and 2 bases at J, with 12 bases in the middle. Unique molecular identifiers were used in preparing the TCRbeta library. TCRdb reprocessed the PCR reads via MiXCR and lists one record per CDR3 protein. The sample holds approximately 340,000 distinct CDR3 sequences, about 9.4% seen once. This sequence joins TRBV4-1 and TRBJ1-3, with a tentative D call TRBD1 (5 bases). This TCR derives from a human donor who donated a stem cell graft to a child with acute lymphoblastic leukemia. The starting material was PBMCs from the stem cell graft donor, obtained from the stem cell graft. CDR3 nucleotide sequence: TGCGCCAGCAGCCCGGGCAGGGCTACTGGAAACACCATATATTTT. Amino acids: CASSPGRATGNTIYF.